The 26 T cell receptor beta chains reported below all come from one sample, sequenced in a study of cytomegalovirus exposure and HLA in healthy donors. This PCR relied on a set of 60 Vbeta primers and 13 Jbeta primers. This table comes from immunoSEQ multiplex PCR, and its TCRdb copy is limited to in-frame clones, with some not included. The sample holds 100,000 to 150,000 clones, 70% to 80% seen once. The specimen was PBMCs. Receptor source: a man in his fifties or sixties in good health and CMV-seropositive.

The V and J genes are TRBV2 and TRBJ1-3; TRBD1 matches at 10 bases. Germline-derived CDR1 and CDR2 are SNHLY and FYNNEI. The trim removed 6 bases at V and 2 bases at J, leaving 7 bases unmatched. The CDR3 has 16 residues. CDR3 in amino acids: CASSATGGETGNTIYF. DNA for the CDR3: TGTGCCAGCAGCGCGACAGGGGGCGAAACTGGAAACACCATATATTTT.

In its sample, this clone was seen once. The chain joins TRBV4-1 to TRBJ1-2, with 7 nucleotides matching TRBD1. Per the germline V gene, CDR1 is MGHRA and CDR2 is YSYEKL. This CDR3 has 15 amino acids. Unmatched junction bases numbered 13, after V lost 4 bases and J lost 8 bases. CDR3 sequence reads: CASSREGDSMNGYTF. The CDR3 DNA reads as TGCGCCAGCAGCCGTGAGGGGGACAGCATGAACGGCTACACCTTC.

This chain uses TRBV6-5 with TRBJ1-1; D uncertain. The germline V and J ends were trimmed by 7 bases and 1 base, with 10 bases remaining between them. The length of the CDR3 is 13 residues. Germline lookup yields CDR1 MNHEY and CDR2 SVGAGI. This chain's CDR3 is CASTQAGNTEAFF. The CDR3 nucleotides are TGTGCCAGCACCCAGGCAGGGAACACTGAAGCTTTCTTT.

The chain recombines TRBV27 with TRBJ1-6; 8 bases fit TRBD1. The CDR3 is 15 amino acids. V lost 3 bases to trimming and J lost 7 bases; unmatched junction nucleotides: 5. CDR1 is MNHEY and CDR2 is SMNVEV in the germline V gene (reference sequence). In DNA form, the CDR3 reads TGTGCCAGCAGTTTCAGACAGGGGCCCAATTCACCCCTCCACTTT. Its translation: CASSFRQGPNSPLHF.

This chain uses TRBV19 with TRBJ2-5, with 8 positions matching TRBD2. Germline V gene lookup returns CDR1 LNHDA and CDR2 SQIVND (reference sequence). The CDR3 is 14 residues long. Losses at the gene ends were 2 bases for V and 9 bases for J; bases not matched to a gene: 8. The CDR3, as DNA: TGTGCCAGTAGTATACGGGGGGGCAGGGTGGCCCAGTACTTC. Translating it yields CASSIRGGRVAQYF.

The V call is TRBV6-4, the J call TRBJ2-7; maybe TRBD1 (6 bases). Germline lookup yields CDR1 MRHNA and CDR2 SNTAGT. Trimming removed 7 bases from V and 3 bases from J, with 28 bases in between. This CDR3 comprises 18 residues. CDR3 sequence: CASIYTQTGLDNVYEQYF. The CDR3 DNA reads TGTGCCAGCATTTACACGCAAACAGGGCTTGACAATGTCTACGAGCAGTACTTC.

The chain is built from TRBV5-1 and TRBJ1-5; maybe TRBD1 (5 bases). CDR1 and CDR2 from the germline V gene are SGHRS and YFSETQ. Trimming cost V 0 bases and J 3 bases, with 10 bases left between them. This CDR3 has 15 residues. For the CDR3, the DNA is TGCGCCAGCAGCTTGGGACAGAGACCCAATCAGCCCCAGCATTTT. It specifies CASSLGQRPNQPQHF.

This chain uses TRBV27 with TRBJ2-7, with D perhaps TRBD2 (6 bases). Germline loops: CDR1 MNHEY, CDR2 SMNVEV (reference sequence). The CDR3 is made up of 15 amino acids. Trimming cost V 5 bases and J 1 base, with 15 bases left between them. CDR3 sequence: CASSKWRDRSYEQYF. DNA for the CDR3: TGTGCCAGCAGTAAGTGGCGGGATAGGTCCTACGAGCAGTACTTC.

The chain uses TRBV5-1 and TRBJ1-2; no reliable D call. V lost 2 bases and J lost 3, with 8 bases in between. The CDR3 spans 13 residues. The germline CDR1 and CDR2 sequences are SGHRS and YFSETQ. CDR3 bases: TGCGCCAGCAGCTTCAGTGGAGACTATGGCTACACCTTC. This encodes CASSFSGDYGYTF.

V gene TRBV28 combines with J gene TRBJ2-7; D call uncertain. Germline CDR1 and CDR2: MDHEN and SYDVKM. V was trimmed by 6 bases and J by 6 bases, leaving 15 bases between them. CDR3 length equals 13 residues. CDR3 in DNA: TGTGCCAGCAGCCCTGTCGCCCAGTCCGAGCAGTACTTC. This gives the protein CASSPVAQSEQYF.

The chain recombines TRBV6-1 with TRBJ1-5; TRBD1 agrees at 10 bases. Germline V gives CDR1 MNHNS, CDR2 SASEGT. CDR3 length equals 14 residues. V was clipped by 8 bases and J by 0 bases; unmatched bases: 1. CDR3 DNA: TGTGCCAGCGGGGACAGGGGTAGCAATCAGCCCCAGCATTTT. It specifies CASGDRGSNQPQHF.

The chain couples TRBV10-3 to TRBJ1-3; D is unresolved. V was clipped by 0 bases and J by 0 bases, with 9 bases between them. This CDR3 comprises 16 residues. CDR1 ENHRY and CDR2 SYGVKD come from the germline V gene. The DNA for the CDR3 is TGTGCCATCAGTGAGTCGGTCAGGCACTCTGGAAACACCATATATTTT. Translation gives CAISESVRHSGNTIYF.

V is TRBV4-3 and J is TRBJ2-7; the D gene is possibly TRBD1 (6 bases). Trimming took 0 bases from V and 3 from J, leaving 6 bases between them. The germline gives CDR1 LGHNA, CDR2 YSLEER. There are 13 residues in the CDR3. CDR3 loop: CASSQEQGYEQYF. The DNA for the CDR3 is TGCGCCAGCAGCCAAGAACAGGGCTACGAGCAGTACTTC.

In the case of this clone: At one boundary the junction diverges from the germline segment, which might be a read error. This sample includes further DNA sequences coding for the same CDR3. V is TRBV6-5 and J is TRBJ1-6; D gene unclear. CDR1 is MNHEY, CDR2 SVGAGI, per germline. CDR3 length: 13 residues. The CDR3 DNA reads TGTGCCAGCAGTTCGCGGATGAATTCCCCCCTCCACTTT. Encoded protein: CASSSRMNSPLHF.

The chain has TRBV7-9 and TRBJ2-5; D gene unclear. In germline, CDR1 is SEHNR, CDR2 FQNEAQ (reference sequence). CDR3 length: 13 amino acids. Trimming took 1 base from V and 5 from J, leaving 8 bases between them. For the CDR3, the DNA is TGTGCCAGCAGCTTAGACGCGATGGAGACCCAGTACTTC. Translating gives CASSLDAMETQYF.

The chain carries TRBV19 and TRBJ2-3, with 12 bases matching TRBD2. The CDR3 consists of 17 residues. The junction had 17 bases not matched to a gene; V was cut back by 10 bases and J by 6 bases. Germline lookup yields CDR1 LNHDA and CDR2 SQIVND (reference sequence). CDR3 loop: CATMDRGASGRADTQYF. The CDR3 DNA reads TGTGCCACCATGGATAGGGGCGCTAGCGGGAGGGCCGATACGCAGTATTTT.

The chain uses TRBV5-4 and TRBJ2-3, with D perhaps matching TRBD1 (5 bases). Germline V gene sequence: CDR1 SGHNT, CDR2 YYREEE (reference sequence). The CDR3 is made up of 17 amino acids. With 6 bases removed from V and 0 bases from J, the gap between germline ends came to 20 bases. The CDR3 bases are TGTGCCAGCAAAGGGTTCTCAGGGTATACTAGCACAGATACGCAGTATTTT. This encodes CASKGFSGYTSTDTQYF.

The chain uses TRBV2 and TRBJ2-1; perhaps TRBD2 as D (6 bases). The V gene lost 6 bases and the J gene lost 0 bases, with 9 bases spanning the gap. The CDR3 loop spans 14 amino acids. The germline CDR1 and CDR2 sequences are SNHLY and FYNNEI. The CDR3 here is CASSRLVSYNEQFF. The CDR3 DNA follows: TGTGCCAGCAGCCGACTAGTCTCCTACAATGAGCAGTTCTTC.

J is TRBJ2-5 and V is TRBV15, with TRBD2 as a possible D gene (5 bases). V was clipped by 5 bases and J by 2 bases, with 9 bases between them. This CDR3 comprises 13 residues. The germline V gene has CDR1 LNHNV and CDR2 YYDKDF (reference sequence). The CDR3: CATSAGGQETQYF. The CDR3 bases are TGTGCCACCAGCGCGGGCGGACAAGAGACCCAGTACTTC.

This chain joins TRBV2 and TRBJ1-2, with a weak D call TRBD1 (5 bases). Germline V gene lookup returns CDR1 SNHLY and CDR2 FYNNEI. The CDR3 contains 16 residues. V lost 0 bases and J 0 bases, leaving 11 bases between the germline ends. The CDR3 here is CASSEARGIANYGYTF. The CDR3 bases are TGTGCCAGCAGTGAAGCGCGGGGGATTGCTAACTATGGCTACACCTTC.

This clone was observed once. This chain links TRBV9 with TRBJ2-1, with 8 bases identical to TRBD2. CDR1 SGDLS and CDR2 YYNGEE come from the germline V gene. The CDR3 has 14 amino acids. V shed 4 bases and J 7 bases; nucleotides not matched to a gene: 7. The DNA for the CDR3 is TGTGCCAGCAGCCGGGAGGGAATGAGGAATGAGCAGTTCTTC. It yields the protein CASSREGMRNEQFF.

This rearrangement joins TRBV10-3 to TRBJ1-5; tentative D call: TRBD1 (5 bases). The germline V gene has CDR1 ENHRY and CDR2 SYGVKD. Trimming left V 3 bases short and J 5 bases short, with 8 bases between. The CDR3 runs 13 residues. The CDR3 nucleotides read TGTGCCATCAGTGAACAGGCTGATCAGCCCCAGCATTTT. Amino acids: CAISEQADQPQHF.

This clone occurred once. The J gene is TRBJ1-5, the V gene TRBV19; the D gene is possibly TRBD1 (6 bases). Trimming cost V 6 bases and J 3 bases, with 21 bases left between them. This CDR3 has 17 amino acids. The germline V gene has CDR1 LNHDA and CDR2 SQIVND (reference sequence). The CDR3 region is CASRNTDRTGYNQPQHF. As DNA, the CDR3 is TGTGCCAGTAGGAATACCGACAGGACGGGTTACAATCAGCCCCAGCATTTT.

This clone was detected once. The chain couples TRBV2 to TRBJ2-3; the D gene is possibly TRBD1 (6 bases). Looked up from germline, CDR1 is SNHLY and CDR2 is FYNNEI. The ends were cut back, 6 bases at V and 0 bases at J, with 7 bases in the middle. The CDR3 is 13 residues long. CDR3 in amino acids: CASRGQSTDTQYF. CDR3 bases: TGTGCCAGCAGAGGACAGAGCACAGATACGCAGTATTTT.

This chain links TRBV5-1 with TRBJ1-3, with D possibly TRBD1 on 6 matching bases. CDR1 SGHRS and CDR2 YFSETQ come from the germline V gene. This CDR3 contains 17 residues. Trimming stripped 2 bases from V and 0 bases from J, with 15 bases between. The CDR3 here is CASSFGTPMLSGNTIYF. The CDR3 nucleotides read TGCGCCAGCAGCTTCGGGACACCCATGCTCTCTGGAAACACCATATATTTT.

The J gene is TRBJ1-2, the V gene TRBV2; D uncertain. The V gene lost 8 bases and the J gene lost 4 bases, with 11 bases spanning the gap. The CDR3 covers 12 residues. The germline CDR1 and CDR2 sequences are SNHLY and FYNNEI. Written as DNA, the CDR3 is TGTGCCAGCCTGTACCAGTCCTATGGCTACACCTTC. This translates into CASLYQSYGYTF.